These 28 T cell receptor beta chains were sequenced from one sample in a study of T cells in localized non-small cell lung cancer. Some clones are missing from TCRdb's copy, which holds only in-frame ones; the method was immunoSEQ multiplex PCR. In the table there are approximately 30,000 clones, roughly nine tenths of which are singletons. This specimen was peripheral blood mononuclear cells, taken before any cancer treatment. Every receptor here comes from a man aged 35 to 70 with stage III lung adenocarcinoma.

This chain joins TRBV7-2 and TRBJ1-2; D perhaps matches TRBD1 (5 bases). V lost 7 bases to trimming and J lost 9 bases, with 24 bases between them. Germline CDR1 reads SGHTA; CDR2 reads FQGNSA. CDR3 length: 15 amino acids. CDR3: CASNALRGPAASYTF. CDR3 DNA sequence: TGTGCCAGCAACGCCCTCCGGGGACCGGCGGCAAGCTACACCTTC.

The chain joins TRBV7-8 to TRBJ1-5, with 10 positions matching TRBD1. Trimming took 5 bases from V and 4 from J; bases not matched to a gene: 5. This CDR3 contains 15 residues. Germline assignment: CDR1 SGHVS and CDR2 FQNEAQ. CDR3 loop: CASSQDRGQNQPQHF. DNA for the CDR3: TGTGCCAGCAGCCAAGACAGGGGGCAGAATCAGCCCCAGCATTTT.

The V call is TRBV6-5, the J call TRBJ1-5; 7 bases map to TRBD1. CDR1 MNHEY and CDR2 SVGAGI come from the germline V gene. The trim removed 7 bases at V and 2 bases at J, leaving 2 bases unmatched. This CDR3 spans 13 amino acids. CDR3 sequence: CASIDRGNQPQHF. DNA for the CDR3: TGTGCCAGCATTGACAGGGGCAATCAGCCCCAGCATTTT.

V and J are TRBV6-6 and TRBJ2-3; D remains ambiguous. The CDR3 length is 13 residues. Germline V CDR1 and CDR2: MNHNY, SVGAGI (reference sequence). Trimming shortened V by 5 bases and J by 1 base, and 7 bases separated the two germline ends. CDR3 sequence reads: CASSDIRTDTQYF. The CDR3 DNA sequence: TGTGCCAGCAGTGACATACGCACAGATACGCAGTATTTT.

The chain employs TRBV19 and TRBJ1-6; D unclear. V was cut by 7 bases and J by 7 bases, with 14 bases left in between. This CDR3 contains 14 residues. Germline V gives CDR1 LNHDA, CDR2 SQIVND (reference sequence). For the CDR3, the DNA is TGTGCCAGTAATCTTGGGCCGGGGAATTCACCCCTCCACTTT. As protein: CASNLGPGNSPLHF.

This clone is medium-sized by share. The V call is TRBV4-3, the J call TRBJ1-2, with no clear D. CDR3 length: 15 amino acids. V gave up 4 bases and J gave up 3 bases, with 15 bases separating them. In germline, CDR1 is LGHNA, CDR2 YSLEER. The CDR3 here is CASSPEGLGHYGYTF. In nucleotides, the CDR3 is TGCGCCAGCAGCCCCGAAGGCCTCGGGCACTATGGCTACACCTTC.

V gene TRBV11-3 combines with J gene TRBJ1-4; TRBD1 might be the D (5 bases). The CDR3 loop spans 15 amino acids. Germline V gene lookup returns CDR1 SGHNT and CDR2 YENEEA. Between the trimmed V and J ends, which lost 0 bases and 8 bases, there was a span of 13 bases. CDR3 nucleotides: TGTGCCAGCAGCTTAGATGGGCAGGGTTGGGAAAAACTGTTTTTT. This codes for CASSLDGQGWEKLFF.

The rearrangement links TRBV20-1 to TRBJ2-5; weak D call: TRBD2 (5 bases). Trimming removed 6 bases at V and 5 bases at J, with 7 bases between. CDR3 length: 10 residues. Looked up from germline, CDR1 is DFQATT and CDR2 is SNEGSKA (reference sequence). The CDR3 nucleotides read TGCAGTGCCTGGAGGGAGACCCAGTACTTC. Amino acid sequence: CSAWRETQYF.

The chain is built from TRBV7-2 and TRBJ2-7; D possibly corresponds to TRBD1 (5 bases). This CDR3 region has 14 residues. Trimming removed 5 bases at V and 2 bases at J, with 13 bases between. Germline V CDR1 and CDR2: SGHTA, FQGNSA. Here the CDR3 DNA reads TGTGCCAGCAGCCCAGGGCAGGGTCCCTACGAGCAGTACTTC. Translation: CASSPGQGPYEQYF.

About this clone: Other DNA sequences from this sample encode an identical CDR3 as well. This rearrangement joins TRBV4-1 to TRBJ1-5; possible D gene TRBD1, 5 bases. This CDR3 is 16 amino acids long. V was clipped by 2 bases and J by 2 bases, with 13 bases between them. In germline, CDR1 is MGHRA, CDR2 YSYEKL. The CDR3 nucleotides read TGCGCCAGCAGCCAACCGGGGCAGGGAGGCAATCAGCCCCAGCATTTT. Protein: CASSQPGQGGNQPQHF.

The chain has TRBV7-8 and TRBJ2-5; 11 bases agree with TRBD2. Germline CDR1 SGHVS, CDR2 FQNEAQ. The CDR3 runs 16 residues. V was pared by 7 bases and J by 0 bases, with 7 bases of the junction left unmatched. DNA for the CDR3: TGTGCCAGCACCCTAGGGACTAGCGGATACCAAGAGACCCAGTACTTC. Its protein is CASTLGTSGYQETQYF.

This clone was found once. V gene TRBV6-5 combines with J gene TRBJ1-4; D remains unclear. CDR1 is MNHEY and CDR2 is SVGAGI in the germline V gene. The CDR3 extends over 14 amino acids. Trimming removed 0 bases from V and 4 bases from J, with 6 bases in between. The CDR3 region is CASSYSSGNEKLFF. DNA of the CDR3: TGTGCCAGCAGTTACTCGAGCGGTAATGAAAAACTGTTTTTT.

The chain combines TRBV6-1 with TRBJ2-7, with a tentative D call TRBD1 (6 bases). Trimming took 6 bases from V and 4 from J, leaving 13 bases between them. Germline-derived CDR1 and CDR2 are MNHNS and SASEGT. The length of the CDR3 is 13 residues. The CDR3 DNA follows: TGTGCCAGCAGGGCAGGGGTAGGTTACGAGCAGTACTTC. It translates to CASRAGVGYEQYF.

The V gene is TRBV5-4, the J gene TRBJ2-3; weak D call: TRBD1 (5 bases). V lost 1 base to trimming and J lost 0 bases, with 9 bases between them. This CDR3 region has 15 residues. CDR1 and CDR2 from the germline V gene are SGHNT and YYREEE (reference sequence). CDR3 sequence (DNA): TGTGCCAGCAGCTTGAGGGGAACTAGCACAGATACGCAGTATTTT. Translated, it gives CASSLRGTSTDTQYF.

CDR3 sequence reads: CASSPPGDEQFF. The CDR3 DNA follows: TGCGCCAGCAGCCCCCCCGGGGATGAGCAGTTCTTC. This rearrangement joins TRBV4-1 to TRBJ2-1, with D perhaps TRBD2 (5 bases). V dropped 4 bases and J dropped 8 bases, with 9 bases sitting between them. CDR3 length: 12 residues. Germline V gene sequence: CDR1 MGHRA, CDR2 YSYEKL.

V gene TRBV6-6 combines with J gene TRBJ1-1; D might be TRBD1 (6 bases). V dropped 3 bases and J dropped 0 bases, with 8 bases sitting between them. The germline V gene encodes CDR1 MNHNY and CDR2 SVGAGI (reference sequence). The CDR3 extends over 14 amino acids. CDR3 residues: CASSYRGMNTEAFF. Written as DNA, the CDR3 is TGTGCCAGCAGTTATAGGGGGATGAACACTGAAGCTTTCTTT.

The V call is TRBV7-2, the J call TRBJ1-2, with a possible D match to TRBD1 (5 bases). The germline gives CDR1 SGHTA, CDR2 FQGNSA. CDR3 size: 14 residues. The ends were cut back, 0 bases at V and 3 bases at J, with 8 bases in the middle. CDR3 loop: CASSLAGTHYGYTF. The DNA for the CDR3 is TGTGCCAGCAGCTTAGCAGGGACCCACTATGGCTACACCTTC. Variable domain in full (rest from reference TRBV7-2 and TRBJ1-2): GAGVSQSPSNKVTEKGKDVELRCDPISGHTALYWYRQSLGQGLEFLIYFQGNSAPDKSGLPSDRFSAERTGGSVSTLTIQRTQQEDSAVYLCASSLAGTHYGYTFGSGTRLTVV.

V gene TRBV13 combines with J gene TRBJ2-2; tentatively, D is TRBD1 (6 bases). V lost 5 bases, J lost 0 bases, and 10 bases lay in between. CDR3 length equals 15 residues. Per germline, CDR1 PRHDT and CDR2 FYEKMQ (reference sequence). The CDR3 region is CASSLRTANTGELFF. Written as DNA, the CDR3 is TGTGCCAGCAGCCTACGGACAGCGAACACCGGGGAGCTGTTTTTT.

The chain couples TRBV19 to TRBJ2-1, with 12 bases identical to TRBD2. CDR1 and CDR2 from the germline V gene are LNHDA and SQIVND (reference sequence). This CDR3 has 13 residues. V was clipped by 5 bases and J by 10 bases; unmatched bases: 3. Here the CDR3 DNA reads TGTGCCAGTAGTTTGACTAGCGGGGGCGAGCAGTTCTTC. Translating gives CASSLTSGGEQFF.

The V call is TRBV2, the J call TRBJ1-6; 7 positions agree with TRBD1. Germline trimming cut 0 bases from V and 10 bases from J; bases unmatched to any gene: 9. Germline V gene lookup returns CDR1 SNHLY and CDR2 FYNNEI. This CDR3 spans 16 amino acids. CDR3 region: CASSEAQTGNGSPLHF. The CDR3 DNA follows: TGTGCCAGCAGTGAAGCCCAGACAGGGAATGGCTCACCCCTCCACTTT.

The chain carries TRBV15 and TRBJ1-5, with TRBD1 matching over 7 bases. J was trimmed by 6 bases and V by 0 bases; bases with no gene match: 8. From germline, CDR1 is LNHNV and CDR2 YYDKDF (reference sequence). The CDR3 has 16 amino acids. Here the CDR3 DNA reads TGTGCCACCAGCAGAGATCAGAGACAGGGTGCTCAGCCCCAGCATTTT. It encodes CATSRDQRQGAQPQHF.

The chain employs TRBV6-1 and TRBJ1-1; the D gene is possibly TRBD1 (5 bases). CDR3 length equals 15 residues. Trimming took off 4 bases at V and 1 base at J, with 13 bases between the two ends. The germline V gene has CDR1 MNHNS and CDR2 SASEGT. This CDR3 reads CASSVGEGWNTEAFF. The CDR3 region has the DNA TGTGCCAGCAGTGTGGGGGAAGGGTGGAACACTGAAGCTTTCTTT.

The chain uses TRBV12-5 and TRBJ2-1; 12 bases map to TRBD2. The CDR3 runs 16 residues. V was pared by 4 bases and J by 10 bases, with 11 bases of the junction left unmatched. Per germline, CDR1 LGHNT and CDR2 FRNRAP. The CDR3 DNA follows: TGTGCTAGTGGTTCGCTTTCTAGCGGGGGGGCCAAAGAGCAGTTCTTC. It is translated as CASGSLSSGGAKEQFF.

The chain carries TRBV7-2 and TRBJ1-3; D may be TRBD1 (5 bases). There are 17 residues in the CDR3. Looked up from germline, CDR1 is SGHTA and CDR2 is FQGNSA. Trimming pared 2 bases from V and 0 bases from J, leaving 14 bases between. CDR3 nucleotides: TGTGCCAGCAGCTTATTTAACAGGCCTTACTCTGGAAACACCATATATTTT. This translates into CASSLFNRPYSGNTIYF.

V gene TRBV2 combines with J gene TRBJ2-3, with D unclear. V shed 6 bases and J shed 0 bases, with 7 bases lying between them. The CDR3 spans 13 residues. Germline values: CDR1 SNHLY, CDR2 FYNNEI. CDR3 nucleotides: TGTGCCAGCAGGCTGATTAGCACAGATACGCAGTATTTT. It translates to CASRLISTDTQYF.

V and J are TRBV25-1 and TRBJ2-5; 8 bases match TRBD2. Trimming removed 1 base from V and 4 bases from J; junction bases left unmatched: 5. The CDR3 spans 15 residues. Germline CDR1 is MGHDK and CDR2 is SYGVNS. The DNA of the CDR3 is TGTGCCAGCAGTGAATCGGGGGGGGCGCGAGAGACCCAGTACTTC. Protein sequence: CASSESGGARETQYF. The full variable domain, in which reference TRBV25-1 and TRBJ2-5 provide the parts outside the CDR3, is EADIYQTPRYLVIGTGKKITLECSQTMGHDKMYWYQQDPGMELHLIHYSYGVNSTEKGDLSSESTVSRIRTEHFPLTLESARPSHTSQYLCASSESGGARETQYFGPGTRLLVL.

The chain combines TRBV11-3 with TRBJ2-1; 8 bases agree with TRBD1. CDR3 length equals 13 residues. Germline loops: CDR1 SGHNT, CDR2 YENEEA. V dropped 7 bases and J dropped 5; count of bases not matched to a gene: 4. The chain's CDR3 is CASKRQGNNEQFF. The CDR3 DNA reads TGTGCCAGCAAAAGACAGGGGAACAATGAGCAGTTCTTC.

The J gene is TRBJ1-4, the V gene TRBV28, with 7 positions matching TRBD1. With V trimmed by 4 bases and J by 8 bases, 7 bases remained unmatched. Germline V gene lookup returns CDR1 MDHEN and CDR2 SYDVKM. The CDR3 contains 14 residues. CDR3 sequence: CASSWTGSLEKLFF. The CDR3 DNA is TGTGCCAGCAGTTGGACAGGTTCTTTGGAAAAACTGTTTTTT.